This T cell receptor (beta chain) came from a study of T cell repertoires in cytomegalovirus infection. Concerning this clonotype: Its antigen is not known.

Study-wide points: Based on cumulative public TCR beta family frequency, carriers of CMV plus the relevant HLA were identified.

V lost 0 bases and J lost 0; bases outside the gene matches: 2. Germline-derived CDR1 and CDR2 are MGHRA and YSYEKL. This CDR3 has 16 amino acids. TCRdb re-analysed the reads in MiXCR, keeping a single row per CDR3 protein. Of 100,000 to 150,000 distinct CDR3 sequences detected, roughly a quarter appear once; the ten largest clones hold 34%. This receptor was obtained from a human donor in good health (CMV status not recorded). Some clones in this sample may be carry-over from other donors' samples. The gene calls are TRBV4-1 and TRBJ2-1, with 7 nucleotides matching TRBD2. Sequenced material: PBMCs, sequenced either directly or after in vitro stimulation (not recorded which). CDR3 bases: TGCGCCAGCAGCCAAGAGCGCGGGAGCTCCTACAATGAGCAGTTCTTC. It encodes CASSQERGSSYNEQFF.